These 6 T cell receptor beta chains were sequenced from one sample in a study of CD8+CD57+ T cells in acquired aplastic anemia. The use of genomic DNA as template underpinned the TCR beta VDJ and CDR3 profiling. One entry per CDR3 protein, called by TCRdb with MiXCR from the reads. Of fewer than 250,000 distinct CDR3 sequences listed, roughly 56% are singletons. Sequenced input: sorted CD4+, CD8+, or CD8+CD57+ T cells (not recorded which) from PBMCs. These receptor sequences come from a human donor in good health, serving as a control.

J is TRBJ1-3 and V is TRBV7-3; D is uncertain. Between the trimmed V and J ends, which lost 2 bases and 4 bases, there was a span of 12 bases. The CDR3 extends over 15 amino acids. Germline loops: CDR1 SGHTA, CDR2 FQGTGA. CDR3 amino acids: CASSLGGVVGNTIYF. CDR3 nucleotides: TGTGCCAGCAGCTTAGGCGGGGTAGTCGGAAACACCATATATTTT.

In its sample, this clonotype was seen many times. DNA for the CDR3: TGTGCCAGCAGCCGCCCGACAGGTTATCAAGAGACCCAGTACTTC. Protein sequence: CASSRPTGYQETQYF. The V call is TRBV3-1, the J call TRBJ2-5; D possibly corresponds to TRBD1 (6 bases). From germline, CDR1 is LGHDT and CDR2 YNNKEL (reference sequence). V was shortened by 4 bases and J by 2 bases, with 14 bases between the two germline ends. CDR3 length: 15 amino acids.

The chain links TRBV19 to TRBJ2-3; tentatively, D is TRBD1 or TRBD2 (5 bases each). The CDR3 runs to 15 residues. From germline, CDR1 is LNHDA and CDR2 SQIVND (reference sequence). Trimming removed 5 bases from V and 3 bases from J, with 15 bases in between. The CDR3 DNA is TGTGCCAGTAGTTCCCAACGGGGCGGGACAGATACGCAGTATTTT. Protein sequence: CASSSQRGGTDTQYF.

The table lists this clonotype with a count of one. The V and J genes are TRBV19 and TRBJ1-2; D is possibly TRBD1 (6 bases). V gave up 4 bases and J gave up 0 bases, with 12 bases separating them. The CDR3 has 15 amino acids. Germline V gene sequence: CDR1 LNHDA, CDR2 SQIVND (reference sequence). As DNA, the CDR3 is TGTGCCAGTAGTACCCGGACAGTCACTAACTATGGCTACACCTTC. Translating gives CASSTRTVTNYGYTF.

The V gene is TRBV5-4, the J gene TRBJ1-2; D is unresolved. The V and J ends lost 0 bases and 4 bases respectively, with 13 bases between them. This CDR3 spans 15 amino acids. Germline V gene lookup returns CDR1 SGHNT and CDR2 YYREEE (reference sequence). The CDR3 bases are TGTGCCAGCAGCTTGGTCCAGTCAGGATCCTATGGCTACACCTTC. Translation gives CASSLVQSGSYGYTF.

A word on this clonotype: Compared with germline, one end of the junction differs, possibly owing to a read error. The gene calls are TRBV20-1 and TRBJ2-2; 10 nucleotides agree with TRBD1. The V gene's germline CDR1 is DFQATT and CDR2 SNEGSKA (reference sequence). The CDR3 is 15 amino acids. DNA of the CDR3: TGCAGTGCTAGAGATCCGGGACAGGGGATCGGGGAGCCGTTTTTT. Protein: CSARDPGQGIGEPFF.